This TCR beta chain stems from a study of blood T cell repertoires in COVID-19. This clone was counted once. Measured with immunoSEQ multiplex PCR; TCRdb has only the in-frame clones, and not every one. The profile covers 35,000 to 50,000 clones, with 70% to 90% appearing a single time and roughly 3.9% taken by the ten largest. The sample consisted of peripheral blood. The sequence was obtained from a human donor in a cohort sampled during active COVID-19.

CDR3 sequence reads: CASSLLGAVYNEQFF. The CDR3, as DNA: TGCGCCAGCAGCTTGTTGGGGGCCGTGTACAATGAGCAGTTCTTC. The V call is TRBV5-1, the J call TRBJ2-1; D possibly corresponds to TRBD1 (6 bases). V lost 1 base to trimming and J lost 4 bases, with 12 bases between them. Germline CDR1 is SGHRS and CDR2 is YFSETQ. This CDR3 is 15 amino acids long.